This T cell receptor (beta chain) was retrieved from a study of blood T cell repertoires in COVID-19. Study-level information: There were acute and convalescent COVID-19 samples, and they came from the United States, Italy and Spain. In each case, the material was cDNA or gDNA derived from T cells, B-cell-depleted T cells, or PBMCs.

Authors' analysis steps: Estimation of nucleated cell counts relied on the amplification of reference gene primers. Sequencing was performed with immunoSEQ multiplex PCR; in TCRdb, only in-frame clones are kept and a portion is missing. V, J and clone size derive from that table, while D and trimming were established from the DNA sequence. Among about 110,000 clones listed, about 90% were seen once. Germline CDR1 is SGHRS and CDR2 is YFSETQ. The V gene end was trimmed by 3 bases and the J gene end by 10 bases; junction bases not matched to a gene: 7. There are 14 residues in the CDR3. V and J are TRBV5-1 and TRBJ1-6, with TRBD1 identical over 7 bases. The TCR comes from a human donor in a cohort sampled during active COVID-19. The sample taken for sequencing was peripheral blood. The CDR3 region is CASSSGQDVSPLHF. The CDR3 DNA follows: TGCGCCAGCAGCTCCGGACAGGACGTCTCACCCCTCCACTTT.